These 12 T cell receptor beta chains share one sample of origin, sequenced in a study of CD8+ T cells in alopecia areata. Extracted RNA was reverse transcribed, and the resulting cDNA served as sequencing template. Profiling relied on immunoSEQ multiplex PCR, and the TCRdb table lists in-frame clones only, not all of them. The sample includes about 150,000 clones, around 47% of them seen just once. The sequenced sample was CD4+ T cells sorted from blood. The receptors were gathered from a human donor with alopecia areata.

CDR3 protein: CASSQGASVNYNEQFF. CDR3 DNA: TGCGCCAGCAGCCAAGGGGCTAGTGTTAACTACAATGAGCAGTTCTTC. The chain joins TRBV4-1 to TRBJ2-1; D ambiguous. Germline CDR1 and CDR2: MGHRA and YSYEKL. Between the trimmed V and J ends, which lost 1 base and 3 bases, there was a span of 13 bases. CDR3 length: 16 amino acids.

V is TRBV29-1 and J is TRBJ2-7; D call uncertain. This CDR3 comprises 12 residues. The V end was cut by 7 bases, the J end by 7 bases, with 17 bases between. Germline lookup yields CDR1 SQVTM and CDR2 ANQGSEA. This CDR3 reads CSARRYLGEQYF. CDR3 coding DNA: TGCAGCGCCAGAAGGTACCTCGGGGAGCAGTACTTC.

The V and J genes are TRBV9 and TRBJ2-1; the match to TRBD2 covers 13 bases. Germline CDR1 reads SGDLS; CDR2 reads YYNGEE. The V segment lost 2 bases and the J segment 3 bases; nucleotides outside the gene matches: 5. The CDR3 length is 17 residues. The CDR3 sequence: CASSVGTSGTLYNEQFF. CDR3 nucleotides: TGTGCCAGCAGCGTTGGGACTAGCGGGACCCTCTACAATGAGCAGTTCTTC.

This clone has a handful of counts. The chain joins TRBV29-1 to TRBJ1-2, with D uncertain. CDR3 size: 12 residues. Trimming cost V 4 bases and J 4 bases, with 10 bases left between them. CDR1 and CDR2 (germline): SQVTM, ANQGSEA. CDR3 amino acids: CSVVGESYGYTF. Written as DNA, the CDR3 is TGCAGCGTTGTTGGGGAGTCCTATGGCTACACCTTC.

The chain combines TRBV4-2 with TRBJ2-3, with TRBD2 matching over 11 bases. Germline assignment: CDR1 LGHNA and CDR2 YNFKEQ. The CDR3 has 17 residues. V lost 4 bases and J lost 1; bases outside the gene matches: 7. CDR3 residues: CASSRFLAGGRTDTQYF. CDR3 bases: TGTGCCAGCAGCCGATTCCTAGCGGGAGGACGCACAGATACGCAGTATTTT.

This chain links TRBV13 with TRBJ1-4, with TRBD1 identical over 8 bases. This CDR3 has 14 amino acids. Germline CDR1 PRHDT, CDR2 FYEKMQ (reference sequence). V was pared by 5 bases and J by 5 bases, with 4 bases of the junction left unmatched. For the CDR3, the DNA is TGTGCCAGCAGCACGACAGGGGTAAATGAAAAACTGTTTTTT. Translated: CASSTTGVNEKLFF.

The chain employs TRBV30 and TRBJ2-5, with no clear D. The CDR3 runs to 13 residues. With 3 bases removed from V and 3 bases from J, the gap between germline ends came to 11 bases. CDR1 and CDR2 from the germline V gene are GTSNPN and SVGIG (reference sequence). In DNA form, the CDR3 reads TGTGCCTGGAGGACGGGTCCTAAAGAGACCCAGTACTTC. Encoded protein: CAWRTGPKETQYF.

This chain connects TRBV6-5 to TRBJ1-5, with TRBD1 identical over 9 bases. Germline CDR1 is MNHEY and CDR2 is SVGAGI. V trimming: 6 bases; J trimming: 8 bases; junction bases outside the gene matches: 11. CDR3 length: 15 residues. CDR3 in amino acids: CASSPQGASREPQHF. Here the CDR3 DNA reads TGTGCCAGCAGCCCACAGGGGGCTTCAAGGGAGCCCCAGCATTTT.

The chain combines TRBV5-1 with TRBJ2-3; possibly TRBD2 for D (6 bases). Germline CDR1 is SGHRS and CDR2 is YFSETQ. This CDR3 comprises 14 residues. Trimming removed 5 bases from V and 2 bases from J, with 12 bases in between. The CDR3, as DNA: TGCGCCAGCAGTCGCGGGGAGAACACAGATACGCAGTATTTT. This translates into CASSRGENTDTQYF.

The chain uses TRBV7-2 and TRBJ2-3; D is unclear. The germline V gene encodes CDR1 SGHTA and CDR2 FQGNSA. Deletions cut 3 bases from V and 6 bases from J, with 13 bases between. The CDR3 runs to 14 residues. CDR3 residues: CASSFQPIVDTQYF. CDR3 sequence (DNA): TGTGCCAGCAGCTTCCAACCCATTGTCGATACGCAGTATTTT.

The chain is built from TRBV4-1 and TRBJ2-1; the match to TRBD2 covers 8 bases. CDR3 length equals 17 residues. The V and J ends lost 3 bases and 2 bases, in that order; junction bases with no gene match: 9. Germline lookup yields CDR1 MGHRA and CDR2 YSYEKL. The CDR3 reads CASSQSSSGIPYNEQFF. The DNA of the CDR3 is TGCGCCAGCAGCCAGTCGAGTAGCGGGATCCCCTACAATGAGCAGTTCTTC.

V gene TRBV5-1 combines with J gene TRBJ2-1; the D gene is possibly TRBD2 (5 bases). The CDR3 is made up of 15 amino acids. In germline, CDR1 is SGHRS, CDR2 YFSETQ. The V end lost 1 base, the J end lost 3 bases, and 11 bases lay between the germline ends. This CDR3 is CASSLSDRDYNEQFF. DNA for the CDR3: TGCGCCAGCAGCTTGTCTGACCGGGACTACAATGAGCAGTTCTTC. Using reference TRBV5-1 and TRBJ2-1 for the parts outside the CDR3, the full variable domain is KAGVTQTPRYLIKTRGQQVTLSCSPISGHRSVSWYQQTPGQGLQFLFEYFSETQRNKGNFPGRFSGRQFSNSRSEMNVSTLELGDSALYLCASSLSDRDYNEQFFGPGTRLTVL.